The 23 T cell receptor beta chains in this list originate from one sample, sequenced in a study of OX40 agonist ivuxolimab in advanced cancers. Using immunoSEQ multiplex PCR, the repertoire was profiled, and TCRdb retains in-frame clones only, with some absent. Of about 100,000 clones in the sample, approximately 84% were seen once. Sequencing used CD4+ or CD8+ T cells sorted from blood, obtained in a trial of the OX40 agonist ivuxolimab. These receptors all stem from an adult with an advanced solid tumor such as melanoma, head and neck, liver or kidney cancer.

V usage is TRBV7-2 and J usage is TRBJ1-1; 9 bases align to TRBD1. With 6 bases clipped from V and 10 bases from J, the junction kept 12 bases outside the gene matches. Germline assignment: CDR1 SGHTA and CDR2 FQGNSA. The CDR3 extends over 14 amino acids. DNA for the CDR3: TGTGCCAGCAGTTCGATGCCGGGACAGGGACGAGCTTTCTTT. This sequence encodes CASSSMPGQGRAFF. Based on the CDR3 plus reference TRBV7-2 and TRBJ1-1, the full variable domain is GAGVSQSPSNKVTEKGKDVELRCDPISGHTALYWYRQSLGQGLEFLIYFQGNSAPDKSGLPSDRFSAERTGGSVSTLTIQRTQQEDSAVYLCASSSMPGQGRAFFGQGTRLTVV.

The chain is built from TRBV6-5 and TRBJ2-5; 7 nucleotides align to TRBD1. The CDR3 extends over 16 amino acids. Trimming at V came to 0 bases and at J to 4 bases, leaving 8 bases not matched to a gene. Per the germline V gene, CDR1 is MNHEY and CDR2 is SVGAGI. CDR3 residues: CASSYSTQGRRETQYF. CDR3 DNA sequence: TGTGCCAGCAGTTACTCGACACAGGGGAGACGAGAGACCCAGTACTTC.

The rearrangement links TRBV30 to TRBJ1-2; tentatively, D is TRBD1 (6 bases). From germline, CDR1 is GTSNPN and CDR2 SVGIG (reference sequence). Trimming removed 0 bases from V and 2 bases from J, with 13 bases in between. The CDR3 loop spans 15 amino acids. CDR3 in DNA: TGTGCCTGGAGTGTATCCCCGGGGGCCAACTATGGCTACACCTTC. It specifies CAWSVSPGANYGYTF.

The chain carries TRBV7-6 and TRBJ1-3; 8 nucleotides align to TRBD1. This CDR3 comprises 15 residues. Germline V gene data show CDR1 as SGHVS and CDR2 as FNYEAQ. With V trimmed by 2 bases and J by 4 bases, 4 bases remained unmatched. CDR3 coding DNA: TGTGCCAGCAGCTTACAGGGGGCGATCGGAAACACCATATATTTT. Its translation is CASSLQGAIGNTIYF.

This chain connects TRBV6-5 to TRBJ2-7; 10 bases map to TRBD1. The germline gives CDR1 MNHEY, CDR2 SVGAGI. The CDR3 loop spans 14 amino acids. V was pared by 2 bases and J by 6 bases, with 4 bases of the junction left unmatched. The DNA for the CDR3 is TGTGCCAGCAGTTACCGACAGGGGGCTTTCGAGCAGTACTTC. Its translation: CASSYRQGAFEQYF.

V usage is TRBV19 and J usage is TRBJ2-1; possible D gene TRBD2, 6 bases. The CDR3 runs to 15 residues. The ends were cut back, 3 bases at V and 6 bases at J, with 15 bases in the middle. CDR1 is LNHDA and CDR2 is SQIVND in the germline V gene (reference sequence). In nucleotides, the CDR3 is TGTGCCAGTAGTATTGGGACGGGGAGGTCCAATGAGCAGTTCTTC. It specifies CASSIGTGRSNEQFF.

The rearrangement joins TRBV2 to TRBJ2-4, with a tentative D call TRBD2 (7 bases). Trimming cost V 6 bases and J 0 bases, with 15 bases left between them. Germline V gives CDR1 SNHLY, CDR2 FYNNEI. This CDR3 comprises 16 residues. CDR3 DNA: TGTGCCAGCAGCCCCGGGGGGACAACAGCCAAAAACATTCAGTACTTC. Translation: CASSPGGTTAKNIQYF. Full variable domain (remainder filled in from reference TRBV2 and TRBJ2-4): EPEVTQTPSHQVTQMGQEVILRCVPISNHLYFYWYRQILGQKVEFLVSFYNNEISEKSEIFDDQFSVERPDGSNFTLKIRSTKLEDSAMYFCASSPGGTTAKNIQYFGAGTRLSVL.

The CDR3, as DNA: TGTGCCAGCAGTGTCACAGAGGACTCCTACAATGAGCAGTTCTTC. Residues: CASSVTEDSYNEQFF. The chain couples TRBV6-4 to TRBJ2-1; D remains unclear. With 4 bases removed from V and 0 bases from J, the gap between germline ends came to 10 bases. Germline V gene lookup returns CDR1 MRHNA and CDR2 SNTAGT. The CDR3 length is 15 residues.

The rearrangement uses TRBV5-8 and TRBJ1-1, with a tentative D call TRBD1 (6 bases). Per the germline V gene, CDR1 is SGHTS and CDR2 is YDEGEE. The germline V and J ends were trimmed by 3 bases and 5 bases, with 17 bases remaining between them. CDR3 length: 15 amino acids. CDR3 region: CASSWGRQEQTEAFF. The CDR3 DNA sequence: TGTGCCAGCAGCTGGGGTCGACAGGAACAGACTGAAGCTTTCTTT.

The V call is TRBV7-9, the J call TRBJ2-1; D call uncertain. The V and J ends lost 3 bases and 10 bases respectively, with 13 bases between them. Germline V gene sequence: CDR1 SEHNR, CDR2 FQNEAQ (reference sequence). The CDR3 runs 13 residues. The CDR3 coding sequence is TGTGCCAGCAGCTTCCCCTCCCGTGGGGAGCAGTTCTTC. Translation: CASSFPSRGEQFF.

The chain combines TRBV4-2 with TRBJ1-4, with 10 bases that match TRBD1. Germline V gene lookup returns CDR1 LGHNA and CDR2 YNFKEQ. J gave up 0 bases and V 0 bases, and 10 bases lay outside the gene matches. The CDR3 runs to 20 residues. CDR3: CASSQDPISTGGATNEKLFF. The CDR3 nucleotides are TGTGCCAGCAGCCAAGATCCGATCTCGACAGGGGGCGCAACTAATGAAAAACTGTTTTTT.

Only one count was recorded for this clone. The genes are TRBV7-9 and TRBJ2-7, with TRBD2 matching over 7 bases. CDR1 and CDR2 from the germline V gene are SEHNR and FQNEAQ (reference sequence). V lost 3 bases to trimming and J lost 2 bases; unmatched junction nucleotides: 4. The CDR3 is made up of 14 amino acids. This CDR3 reads CASSLVGGAYEQYF. CDR3 sequence (DNA): TGTGCCAGCAGCTTGGTTGGGGGGGCCTACGAGCAGTACTTC.

In DNA, the CDR3 is TGTGCCAGCAGTGAGTGGCAGGGGTTTGGCTATGGCTACACCTTC. This gives the protein CASSEWQGFGYGYTF. The rearrangement uses TRBV6-4 and TRBJ1-2, with D possibly matching TRBD1 (6 bases). The germline gives CDR1 MRHNA, CDR2 SNTAGT. CDR3 length equals 15 residues. The V end lost 3 bases, the J end lost 4 bases, and 15 bases lay between the germline ends.

The chain couples TRBV6-6 to TRBJ1-4; no definite D call. The germline V gene has CDR1 MNHNY and CDR2 SVGAGI (reference sequence). V dropped 0 bases and J dropped 7 bases, with 12 bases sitting between them. The CDR3 is 15 residues long. The CDR3 sequence is CASSYSRPEGEKLFF. The CDR3 region has the DNA TGTGCCAGCAGTTACTCGAGGCCGGAAGGTGAAAAACTGTTTTTT.

The V and J genes are TRBV7-3 and TRBJ2-2; D is perhaps TRBD2 (6 bases). The CDR3 sequence is 15 residues long. The germline V gene encodes CDR1 SGHTA and CDR2 FQGTGA. With 5 bases removed from V and 5 bases from J, the gap between germline ends came to 15 bases. The CDR3 protein is CASSPTGTLTGELFF. Written as DNA, the CDR3 is TGTGCCAGCAGCCCGACCGGGACTCTAACCGGGGAGCTGTTTTTT.

This clone showed up just once. The chain has TRBV7-2 and TRBJ2-3; D is possibly TRBD2 (6 bases). Germline lookup yields CDR1 SGHTA and CDR2 FQGNSA. This CDR3 contains 16 residues. V lost 5 bases to trimming and J lost 5 bases, with 20 bases between them. CDR3 coding DNA: TGTGCCAGCAGCCGACCTTCGGGGGTGAGGGGAGATACGCAGTATTTT. Amino acids: CASSRPSGVRGDTQYF.

The chain is built from TRBV29-1 and TRBJ1-1, with D hard to call. The germline V gene encodes CDR1 SQVTM and CDR2 ANQGSEA. The CDR3 is 12 residues long. The germline V and J ends were trimmed by 4 bases and 3 bases, with 9 bases remaining between them. The CDR3 nucleotides are TGCAGCGTTGGTGGGAAGCACACTGAAGCTTTCTTT. As protein: CSVGGKHTEAFF.

The V call is TRBV5-5, the J call TRBJ1-2; D perhaps matches TRBD1 (6 bases). This CDR3 is built from 15 residues. Germline CDR1 is SGHKS and CDR2 is YYEKEE (reference sequence). V was pared by 0 bases and J by 4 bases, with 13 bases between. The CDR3 protein is CASSLEGGRSYGYTF. The CDR3 nucleotides read TGTGCCAGCAGCTTGGAAGGGGGGCGAAGCTATGGCTACACCTTC.

This clone was seen just once. The chain recombines TRBV21-1 with TRBJ2-1. TRBV21-1 is assigned pseudogene status. CDR3 length equals 16 residues. CDR3 in amino acids: CASSKGRPWTANEQFF. In nucleotides, the CDR3 is TGTGCCAGCAGCAAAGGACGACCGTGGACGGCTAATGAGCAGTTCTTC.

As to this clone: The sample has other DNA sequences that encode this CDR3 too. The chain has TRBV7-2 and TRBJ2-1; 9 nucleotides agree with TRBD2. Per germline, CDR1 SGHTA and CDR2 FQGNSA. J was trimmed by 1 base and V by 4 bases; bases with no gene match: 2. The CDR3 is 15 residues long. In DNA form, the CDR3 reads TGTGCCAGCAGCTCGACTAGCGGATCCTACAATGAGCAGTTCTTC. Protein: CASSSTSGSYNEQFF.

V and J are TRBV11-3 and TRBJ1-1, with 7 positions matching TRBD1. J lost 4 bases, V lost 5 bases, and 7 bases had no gene match. CDR3 size: 14 residues. Germline CDR1 and CDR2: SGHNT and YENEEA. CDR3 nucleotides: TGTGCCAGCAGCGGTACAGGGGCCGGCACTGAAGCTTTCTTT. Amino acids: CASSGTGAGTEAFF.

This clone was picked up one time. The CDR3: CASSDRMGYEQYF. The CDR3 nucleotides read TGTGCCAGCAGCGACCGGATGGGCTACGAGCAGTACTTC. V is TRBV7-8 and J is TRBJ2-5; D unresolved. The end of the DNA is better explained by TRBJ2-7, so the J call may be wrong. CDR1 is SGHVS, CDR2 FQNEAQ, per germline. CDR3 length: 13 residues.

This chain uses TRBV6-5 with TRBJ2-5, with D possibly called TRBD1 or TRBD2 (6 bases each). The J call is in doubt because the DNA end fits TRBJ2-7 better. CDR1 and CDR2 (germline): MNHEY, SVGAGI. CDR3 length equals 14 residues. The CDR3 DNA is TGTGCCAGCAGCCCCGGGGGCAACTCCTACGAGCAGTACTTC. Its translation is CASSPGGNSYEQYF.